These 4 T cell receptor beta chains came from one sample sequenced in a study of human T cells and chemical hapten exposure. The time point denotes: patch test 3, about 24 weeks after DPC sensitization. Treatment denoted: therapeutic diphenylcyclopropenone sensitization with weekly scalp DPC. TCRdb analysed the RACE reads with MiXCR anew, one entry per CDR3 protein. The sample holds about 120,000 distinct CDR3 sequences; 11% are singletons and the top ten take more than 2%. Sequences were derived from whole blood, sampled in connection with sensitization to the hapten diphenylcyclopropenone (DPC). The receptors derive from a woman aged 45 to 65 with alopecia areata. Some clones in this sample may be carry-over from other donors' samples.

This clonotype was counted at least ten times. CDR3 amino acids: CSARIPGQGLDTQYF. The CDR3 nucleotides read TGCAGCGCTCGAATCCCGGGACAGGGTTTAGATACGCAGTATTTT. The chain couples TRBV29-1 to TRBJ2-3; TRBD1 matches at 9 bases. Per germline, CDR1 SQVTM and CDR2 ANQGSEA. The J segment lost 5 bases and the V segment lost 7 bases, leaving 13 bases of the junction unmatched. This CDR3 is 15 amino acids long.

The CDR3, as DNA: TGCAGCCTTAGGACTAGCGGGGGCACAGATACGCAGTATTTT. Its translation is CSLRTSGGTDTQYF. The chain employs TRBV29-1 and TRBJ2-3; 12 bases match TRBD2. Germline V lookup: CDR1 SQVTM, CDR2 ANQGSEA. V lost 8 bases, J lost 1 base, and 4 bases stayed unmatched. CDR3 length: 14 amino acids.

This clonotype was counted a single time. V usage is TRBV29-1 and J usage is TRBJ1-2, with 9 bases aligning to TRBD1. J gave up 6 bases and V 6 bases, and 5 bases lay outside the gene matches. Germline CDR1 is SQVTM and CDR2 is ANQGSEA. The CDR3 is 12 amino acids. The CDR3 nucleotides read TGCAGCGTCGGACAGGGGAACGATGGCTACACCTTC. As protein: CSVGQGNDGYTF.

The V gene is TRBV6-2 or TRBV6-3, the J gene TRBJ2-2; D is undetermined. Trimming shortened V by 10 bases and J by 4 bases, and 16 bases separated the two germline ends. The germline gives CDR1 MNHEY, CDR2 SVGEGT. The CDR3 has 14 amino acids. The CDR3 coding sequence is TGTGCCATCTCAAGATGGACGGTCACCGGGGAGCTGTTTTTT. Translated: CAISRWTVTGELFF.